Presented here are 7 T cell receptor beta chains from one specimen sequenced in a study of shared clonotypes between healthy human individuals. The assay was immunoSEQ multiplex PCR, and TCRdb's table has in-frame clones only and misses some. Among 2 million to 2.5 million clones listed, 85% to 95% were seen once. The sample was naive CD4+ T cells from PBMCs. Subset meaning: CD45RA+ positively selected. These receptor sequences come from a man aged 18 to 29 in good health. Some clones in this sample may be carry-over from other donors' samples.

The chain recombines TRBV2 with TRBJ1-4; D might be TRBD1 (5 bases). V gave up 7 bases and J gave up 5 bases, with 11 bases separating them. In germline, CDR1 is SNHLY, CDR2 FYNNEI. The CDR3 length is 13 residues. The CDR3: CASIRGDNEKLFF. The CDR3 DNA sequence: TGTGCCAGCATTCGGGGCGACAATGAAAAACTGTTTTTT.

The chain has TRBV28 and TRBJ1-3, with D perhaps matching TRBD1 (6 bases). V was trimmed by 2 bases and J by 0 bases, leaving 32 bases between them. Germline lookup yields CDR1 MDHEN and CDR2 SYDVKM. The CDR3 runs to 23 residues. In DNA form, the CDR3 reads TGTGCCAGCAGTTTAACCCTATTTATGGCGCCAGGGGCTAAACCCGACTCTGGAAACACCATATATTTT. Translation: CASSLTLFMAPGAKPDSGNTIYF. Supplemented by reference TRBV28 and TRBJ1-3, the full variable domain reads DVKVTQSSRYLVKRTGEKVFLECVQDMDHENMFWYRQDPGLGLRLIYFSYDVKMKEKGDIPEGYSVSREKKERFSLILESASTNQTSMYLCASSLTLFMAPGAKPDSGNTIYFGEGSWLTVV.

V usage is TRBV6-1 and J usage is TRBJ2-5, with 11 bases that match TRBD1. The CDR3 runs 15 residues. V gave up 7 bases and J gave up 5 bases; unmatched junction bases: 9. Germline V gives CDR1 MNHNS, CDR2 SASEGT. DNA for the CDR3: TGTGCCAGCATCCTGGGACAGGGGGGCTGGGAGACCCAGTACTTC. As protein: CASILGQGGWETQYF.

This rearrangement joins TRBV5-1 to TRBJ2-7; D is possibly TRBD1 or TRBD2 (5 bases each). V was clipped by 3 bases and J by 6 bases, with 25 bases between them. From germline, CDR1 is SGHRS and CDR2 YFSETQ. This CDR3 has 17 residues. CDR3 coding DNA: TGCGCCAGCAGCTCACTCCCGAGGGGCGGAAGGGCTAGCGAGCAGTACTTC. Residues: CASSSLPRGGRASEQYF.

A remark on this clone: The same CDR3 is also encoded by other DNA sequences in this sample. This chain uses TRBV19 with TRBJ1-2, with TRBD1 as a possible D gene (5 bases). The CDR3 extends over 13 amino acids. V was clipped by 3 bases and J by 1 base, with 6 bases between them. The germline V gene encodes CDR1 LNHDA and CDR2 SQIVND (reference sequence). CDR3 sequence (DNA): TGTGCCAGTAGTATGGGGGGTAACTATGGCTACACCTTC. Translation: CASSMGGNYGYTF.

CDR3 loop: CASSPAPGASGMSDTQYF. In DNA, the CDR3 is TGTGCCAGCTCACCAGCACCGGGCGCTAGCGGGATGTCAGATACGCAGTATTTT. The J gene is TRBJ2-3, the V gene TRBV18, with 9 nucleotides matching TRBD2. CDR1 is KGHSH, CDR2 LQKENI, per germline. V was clipped by 2 bases and J by 4 bases; unmatched bases: 13. CDR3 length equals 18 residues.

J is TRBJ2-7 and V is TRBV27; perhaps TRBD1 as D (5 bases). Germline V gene data show CDR1 as MNHEY and CDR2 as SMNVEV (reference sequence). The CDR3 is 13 amino acids. Trimming took off 2 bases at V and 7 bases at J, with 12 bases between the two ends. CDR3 residues: CASSLRQPGEQYF. The DNA for the CDR3 is TGTGCCAGCAGTTTACGACAGCCTGGGGAGCAGTACTTC.